What follows describes a single T cell receptor beta chain. Its target is unknown. The data were obtained in a study of T cells expressing NK-cell markers. In the study overall: All TCR beta repertoires analysed originated from sorted CD3+CD56+NKG2C+, CD3+CD56+NKG2C- and CD3+CD56-NKG2C+ T cells. Sequencing covered eight donors, seven HCMV-seropositive and one seronegative. General study points: Similarly, these clonotypes led the CD3+CD56-NKG2C+ fraction as well in four donors.

Germline-derived CDR1 and CDR2 are DFQATT and SNEGSKA (reference sequence). This CDR3 contains 16 residues. For TCR beta, cDNA was produced by 5'RACE template switching with UMIs. TCRdb re-analyzed the 5' RACE reads; it lists each CDR3 protein once, without DNA. The repertoire table contains 7,300 or so distinct CDR3 sequences. This chain uses TRBV20-1 with TRBJ2-5; TCRdb proposes TRBD1, but this gene call is untestable without DNA. The TCR was taken from a man between 18 and 69 years old in good health. Sequenced material: blood T cells: a sorted CD56 or NKG2C T cell subset, CD4+ or CD8+ T cells, or bulk PBMC T cells (not recorded which). The CDR3 loop is CSAAPGGGGFQETQYF.